The 9 T cell receptor beta chains below all came from one sample that was sequenced in a study of Ad26.COV2.S vaccination and SARS-CoV-2 variants. The method was immunoSEQ multiplex PCR; TCRdb's version includes in-frame clones alone and lacks a portion of them. The table records some 410,000 clones, about 90% of them present only once. Sample treatment: around 19 received Ad26.COV2.S at low or high dose, single or two shots; 5 received placebo; per-sample allocation not given. Sampling was done on day 63 after the first vaccine or placebo injection. The sequencing here drew on peripheral blood, taken in a trial of Ad26.COV2.S vaccine versus placebo. The receptors come from a person aged 18-65 years who received the Ad26.COV2.S COVID-19 vaccine or a placebo.

This rearrangement joins TRBV18 to TRBJ2-3; 8 nucleotides agree with TRBD2. V was pared by 6 bases and J by 1 base, with 6 bases of the junction left unmatched. Germline CDR1 and CDR2: KGHSH and LQKENI. The CDR3 is 15 amino acids. CDR3 sequence: CASSKAGARTDTQYF. In DNA, the CDR3 is TGTGCCAGCTCCAAAGCGGGGGCCCGCACAGATACGCAGTATTTT. Full variable domain (missing parts from reference TRBV18 and TRBJ2-3): NAGVMQNPRHLVRRRGQEARLRCSPMKGHSHVYWYRQLPEEGLKFMVYLQKENIIDESGMPKERFSAEFPKEGPSILRIQQVVRGDSAAYFCASSKAGARTDTQYFGPGTRLTVL.

The V gene is TRBV6-6, the J gene TRBJ1-5; no firm D call. V was trimmed by 0 bases and J by 0 bases, leaving 9 bases between them. The CDR3 has 16 amino acids. Germline V lookup: CDR1 MNHNY, CDR2 SVGAGI (reference sequence). CDR3 nucleotide sequence: TGTGCCAGCAGTTACTCGGCGTCCTATAGCAATCAGCCCCAGCATTTT. Translating gives CASSYSASYSNQPQHF.

The chain recombines TRBV24-1 with TRBJ1-2; D remains unclear. Germline assignment: CDR1 KGHDR and CDR2 SFDVKD. CDR3 length: 14 residues. V gave up 2 bases and J gave up 8 bases, with 14 bases separating them. In DNA form, the CDR3 reads TGTGCCACCAGTGATTCGAAAAGGGTTAGGGGCTACACCTTC. Protein product: CATSDSKRVRGYTF.

The J gene is TRBJ2-1, the V gene TRBV6-5, with TRBD2 matching 12 bases. V lost 2 bases to trimming and J lost 6 bases; unmatched junction nucleotides: 5. This CDR3 spans 16 amino acids. CDR1 MNHEY and CDR2 SVGAGI come from the germline V gene. CDR3 loop: CASSYTTSGGLNEQFF. The CDR3 DNA follows: TGTGCCAGCAGTTACACTACTAGCGGGGGGCTCAATGAGCAGTTCTTC.

The chain joins TRBV18 to TRBJ1-2, with D uncertain. V was trimmed by 2 bases and J by 2 bases, leaving 9 bases between them. Germline CDR1 is KGHSH and CDR2 is LQKENI. This CDR3 region has 14 residues. The CDR3 region has the DNA TGTGCCAGCTCACCAAGGGCCGAGAACTATGGCTACACCTTC. It is translated as CASSPRAENYGYTF.

In its sample, this clone was seen once. The V gene is TRBV4-1, the J gene TRBJ2-3, with D perhaps matching TRBD2 (6 bases). Germline CDR1 and CDR2: MGHRA and YSYEKL. Trimming shortened V by 1 base and J by 6 bases, and 11 bases separated the two germline ends. There are 14 residues in the CDR3. The CDR3 protein is CASSQGPGEDTQYF. Here the CDR3 DNA reads TGCGCCAGCAGCCAAGGCCCGGGGGAGGATACGCAGTATTTT.

The rearrangement uses TRBV19 and TRBJ2-1; D may correspond to TRBD1 or TRBD2 (5 bases each). Trimming took off 4 bases at V and 4 bases at J, with 11 bases between the two ends. CDR1 LNHDA and CDR2 SQIVND come from the germline V gene (reference sequence). The CDR3 has 14 residues. In nucleotides, the CDR3 is TGTGCCAGTAGTAGGCAGGGAGTTTACAATGAGCAGTTCTTC. As protein: CASSRQGVYNEQFF.

V is TRBV18 and J is TRBJ1-1; a weak D match, TRBD1 (5 bases). Germline lookup yields CDR1 KGHSH and CDR2 LQKENI. V was trimmed by 3 bases and J by 8 bases, leaving 13 bases between them. This CDR3 has 13 amino acids. In nucleotides, the CDR3 is TGTGCCAGCTCACCGGCGGAGGGGTGGGAAGCTTTCTTT. Residues: CASSPAEGWEAFF.

This clone was recorded a few times. The V gene is TRBV18, the J gene TRBJ1-1; D perhaps matches TRBD1 (5 bases). The CDR3 has 13 residues. Germline V gene lookup returns CDR1 KGHSH and CDR2 LQKENI. Trimming removed 4 bases from V and 7 bases from J, with 13 bases in between. This chain's CDR3 is CASSQDAGIEAFF. CDR3 bases: TGTGCCAGCTCACAGGATGCAGGGATTGAAGCTTTCTTT.